Below, 28 T cell receptor beta chains from the same sample are listed, as sequenced in a study of T cells after yellow fever vaccination. TCRdb re-derived calls from the 5' RACE reads in MiXCR, one entry per CDR3 protein. The sample consists of some 240,000 distinct CDR3 sequences, roughly 3.7% of them appearing once. Sequences were derived from PBMCs, sampled 15 days after the yellow fever booster vaccination. All receptors come from a man between 18 and 35 years old who received the YFV17D yellow fever vaccine.

This clonotype was detected ten times or more. The gene calls are TRBV28 and TRBJ1-6; 8 bases fit TRBD1. V gave up 4 bases and J gave up 11 bases; unmatched junction bases: 7. CDR3 length: 14 residues. From germline, CDR1 is MDHEN and CDR2 SYDVKM. The CDR3 DNA reads TGTGCCAGCAGTTCCGGGACAGGAGGTCCACCCCTCCACTTT. This encodes CASSSGTGGPPLHF.

In its sample, this clonotype was seen many times. This chain links TRBV6-5 with TRBJ2-7; TRBD1 might be the D (6 bases). Between the trimmed V and J ends, which lost 6 bases and 0 bases, there was a span of 12 bases. This CDR3 spans 14 amino acids. CDR1 is MNHEY and CDR2 is SVGAGI in the germline V gene. Written as DNA, the CDR3 is TGTGCCAGCAGGATGCAGGGGTTCTCCTACGAGCAGTACTTC. Protein product: CASRMQGFSYEQYF.

This clonotype was recorded at least ten times. The chain's CDR3 is CASSLVGAPIGAAKNIQYF. The CDR3 DNA follows: TGTGCCAGCAGCTTAGTAGGCGCCCCCATAGGCGCCGCCAAAAACATTCAGTACTTC. The chain is built from TRBV11-2 and TRBJ2-4; D call uncertain. V lost 1 base, J lost 1 base, and 20 bases lay in between. In germline, CDR1 is SGHAT, CDR2 FQNNGV. The CDR3 is made up of 19 amino acids.

This clonotype was picked up many times. V gene TRBV6-5 combines with J gene TRBJ1-3, with D hard to call. This CDR3 contains 15 residues. CDR1 is MNHEY and CDR2 is SVGAGI in the germline V gene. V was trimmed by 0 bases and J by 2 bases, leaving 8 bases between them. In DNA form, the CDR3 reads TGTGCCAGCAGTTACTCGGCGCAGACTGGAAACACCATATATTTT. Translating gives CASSYSAQTGNTIYF.

This clonotype was recorded many times. The J gene is TRBJ2-5, the V gene TRBV29-1; D is ambiguous. Germline V gene data show CDR1 as SQVTM and CDR2 as ANQGSEA. Trimming left V 5 bases short and J 5 bases short, with 6 bases between. This CDR3 is built from 10 residues. The CDR3 is CSVRTETQYF. Written as DNA, the CDR3 is TGCAGCGTTAGGACCGAGACCCAGTACTTC.

This clonotype was seen many times. This chain connects TRBV7-2 to TRBJ2-7; D remains unclear. The V gene lost 3 bases and the J gene lost 2 bases, with 11 bases spanning the gap. Germline CDR1 SGHTA, CDR2 FQGNSA. The CDR3 runs 14 residues. The CDR3 here is CASSLQTETYEQYF. CDR3 sequence (DNA): TGTGCCAGCAGCTTGCAGACCGAAACCTACGAGCAGTACTTC. The whole variable domain, remainder taken from reference TRBV7-2 and TRBJ2-7, is GAGVSQSPSNKVTEKGKDVELRCDPISGHTALYWYRQSLGQGLEFLIYFQGNSAPDKSGLPSDRFSAERTGGSVSTLTIQRTQQEDSAVYLCASSLQTETYEQYFGPGTRLTVT.

This clonotype was picked up a small number of times. The chain joins TRBV29-1 to TRBJ1-2, with a possible D match to TRBD1 (5 bases). V was cut by 4 bases and J by 4 bases, with 10 bases left in between. Germline V gene sequence: CDR1 SQVTM, CDR2 ANQGSEA. The CDR3 consists of 12 residues. The CDR3 DNA is TGCAGCGTTGTCACAGGCCTCTATGGCTACACCTTC. Its translation is CSVVTGLYGYTF. The variable domain in full, completed from reference TRBV29-1 and TRBJ1-2, reads SAVISQKPSRDICQRGTSLTIQCQVDSQVTMMFWYRQQPGQSLTLIATANQGSEATYESGFVIDKFPISRPNLTFSTLTVSNMSPEDSSIYLCSVVTGLYGYTFGSGTRLTVV.

Only a few counts were recorded for this clonotype. The chain carries TRBV19 and TRBJ2-7; the match to TRBD2 covers 12 bases. V lost 3 bases, J lost 0 bases, and 12 bases stayed unmatched. Germline V CDR1 and CDR2: LNHDA, SQIVND (reference sequence). CDR3 length: 19 residues. CDR3 bases: TGTGCCAGTAGTATGTCTCTCGGACTAGCGGGGATCTACTCCTACGAGCAGTACTTC. This encodes CASSMSLGLAGIYSYEQYF.

This clonotype was counted ten times or more. The chain uses TRBV18 and TRBJ2-1; D uncertain. The CDR3 consists of 11 residues. Trimming stripped 3 bases from V and 4 bases from J, with 1 base between. Germline loops: CDR1 KGHSH, CDR2 LQKENI. The CDR3 bases are TGTGCCAGCTCACCGTACAATGAGCAGTTCTTC. Translating gives CASSPYNEQFF.

This chain links TRBV18 with TRBJ2-2, with 7 positions matching TRBD1. After removal of 3 bases from V and 4 bases from J, the junction contained 2 bases not matched to a gene. The CDR3 is 14 residues long. CDR1 is KGHSH and CDR2 is LQKENI in the germline V gene. Here the CDR3 DNA reads TGTGCCAGCTCACCGAGGGGGCGCACCGGGGAGCTGTTTTTT. Amino acids: CASSPRGRTGELFF.

In this sample, this clonotype turned up many times. The chain couples TRBV11-1 to TRBJ1-3, with D tentatively TRBD1 (5 bases). The CDR3 contains 15 residues. Trimming left V 3 bases short and J 1 base short, with 10 bases between. Germline assignment: CDR1 SGHAT and CDR2 FQDESV (reference sequence). The CDR3: CASSFGGSSGNTIYF. CDR3 nucleotide sequence: TGTGCCAGCAGCTTTGGGGGATCGTCTGGAAACACCATATATTTT.

This clonotype appeared many times. V gene TRBV5-6 combines with J gene TRBJ2-1, with 9 bases aligning to TRBD1. V trimming: 0 bases; J trimming: 8 bases; junction bases outside the gene matches: 0. This CDR3 is 13 amino acids long. Germline V gene lookup returns CDR1 SGHDT and CDR2 YYEEEE. In DNA, the CDR3 is TGTGCCAGCAGCTTGGACAGGGGGCATGAGCAGTTCTTC. It translates to CASSLDRGHEQFF.

This clonotype was recorded at least ten times. The chain links TRBV13 to TRBJ1-2; D call uncertain. Germline CDR1 reads PRHDT; CDR2 reads FYEKMQ (reference sequence). CDR3 size: 13 residues. V lost 4 bases, J lost 4 bases, and 10 bases lay in between. CDR3 nucleotide sequence: TGTGCCAGCAGCTCAGTTCAGTTCTATGGCTACACCTTC. It translates to CASSSVQFYGYTF.

This clonotype was observed at least ten times. This chain links TRBV6-5 with TRBJ1-2; D call uncertain. The CDR3 length is 12 residues. From germline, CDR1 is MNHEY and CDR2 SVGAGI. Trimming pared 5 bases from V and 8 bases from J, leaving 12 bases between. The CDR3 loop reads CASSQGIGGYTF. The CDR3 DNA reads as TGTGCCAGCAGTCAAGGGATTGGGGGCTACACCTTC.

This clonotype was found many times. The chain employs TRBV5-1 and TRBJ2-5; possibly TRBD2 for D (5 bases). CDR1 is SGHRS, CDR2 YFSETQ, per germline. The CDR3 consists of 13 residues. V lost 4 bases, J lost 5 bases, and 12 bases lay in between. The CDR3 sequence: CASSVAGGETQYF. CDR3 DNA sequence: TGCGCCAGCAGCGTCGCGGGCGGCGAGACCCAGTACTTC.

This clonotype appeared many times. The rearrangement joins TRBV9 to TRBJ2-5; 7 nucleotides line up with TRBD1. V shed 0 bases, J shed 0 bases, and the junction held 5 bases outside the gene matches. CDR3 length: 16 residues. Germline lookup yields CDR1 SGDLS and CDR2 YYNGEE. CDR3: CASSVGLQGHQETQYF. The DNA of the CDR3 is TGTGCCAGCAGCGTAGGTCTACAGGGGCACCAAGAGACCCAGTACTTC. The whole variable domain, remainder taken from reference TRBV9 and TRBJ2-5, is DSGVTQTPKHLITATGQRVTLRCSPRSGDLSVYWYQQSLDQGLQFLIQYYNGEERAKGNILERFSAQQFPDLHSELNLSSLELGDSALYFCASSVGLQGHQETQYFGPGTRLLVL.

In its sample, this clonotype was seen many times. The rearrangement joins TRBV19 to TRBJ1-5; D may be TRBD1 (6 bases). V lost 5 bases, J lost 7 bases, and 12 bases lay in between. The V gene's germline CDR1 is LNHDA and CDR2 SQIVND (reference sequence). This CDR3 has 13 residues. CDR3 bases: TGTGCCAGTAGTGCACAGGGTAGGCAGCCCCAGCATTTT. This translates into CASSAQGRQPQHF. The full variable domain, in which reference TRBV19 and TRBJ1-5 provide the parts outside the CDR3, is DGGITQSPKYLFRKEGQNVTLSCEQNLNHDAMYWYRQDPGQGLRLIYYSQIVNDFQKGDIAEGYSVSREKKESFPLTVTSAQKNPTAFYLCASSAQGRQPQHFGDGTRLSIL.

In its sample, this clonotype was seen many times. The chain employs TRBV5-1 and TRBJ1-6; no firm D call. V lost 4 bases, J lost 2 bases, and 16 bases lay in between. The germline V gene has CDR1 SGHRS and CDR2 YFSETQ. The CDR3 consists of 17 residues. The CDR3: CASSKHRNPPYNSPLHF. The CDR3, as DNA: TGCGCCAGCAGCAAACACCGGAATCCGCCCTATAATTCACCCCTCCACTTT. Drawing the rest from reference TRBV5-1 and TRBJ1-6, the complete variable domain is KAGVTQTPRYLIKTRGQQVTLSCSPISGHRSVSWYQQTPGQGLQFLFEYFSETQRNKGNFPGRFSGRQFSNSRSEMNVSTLELGDSALYLCASSKHRNPPYNSPLHFGNGTRLTVT.

This clonotype appeared many times. The chain recombines TRBV29-1 with TRBJ2-7, with no clear D. The CDR3 covers 12 residues. Trimming shortened V by 0 bases and J by 3 bases, and 6 bases separated the two germline ends. CDR1 is SQVTM and CDR2 is ANQGSEA in the germline V gene. The CDR3 spells CSVEDRGYEQYF. In DNA form, the CDR3 reads TGCAGCGTTGAAGATCGAGGCTACGAGCAGTACTTC.

This clonotype was detected ten times or more. This chain joins TRBV5-1 and TRBJ2-1; TRBD2 agrees at 10 bases. V lost 3 bases, J lost 5 bases, and 2 bases stayed unmatched. CDR1 and CDR2 (germline): SGHRS, YFSETQ. The CDR3 consists of 14 residues. Written as DNA, the CDR3 is TGCGCCAGCAGCTCTAGCGGGGGAAACAATGAGCAGTTCTTC. Amino acid sequence: CASSSSGGNNEQFF.

Ten or more counts support this clonotype. The chain links TRBV19 to TRBJ2-1; 8 bases are a match to TRBD2. The V gene's germline CDR1 is LNHDA and CDR2 SQIVND (reference sequence). The CDR3 contains 14 residues. V lost 8 bases, J lost 5 bases, and 8 bases stayed unmatched. The DNA of the CDR3 is TGTGCCAGTGGGAGCGGGGGACCGAACAATGAGCAGTTCTTC. Its translation is CASGSGGPNNEQFF.

This clonotype appeared many times. The V call is TRBV5-6, the J call TRBJ2-3; the D call may be TRBD1 or TRBD2 (5 bases each). This CDR3 has 13 amino acids. The germline V gene encodes CDR1 SGHDT and CDR2 YYEEEE. Trimming took 9 bases from V and 3 from J, leaving 14 bases between them. The CDR3 DNA is TGTGCCACCAACAAGAGGGGAACAGATACGCAGTATTTT. Translating it yields CATNKRGTDTQYF.

This clonotype was recorded at least ten times. The chain links TRBV4-1 to TRBJ2-1, with 7 nucleotides matching TRBD1. Trimming removed 4 bases from V and 6 bases from J; junction bases left unmatched: 6. CDR1 MGHRA and CDR2 YSYEKL come from the germline V gene. CDR3 length: 14 residues. CDR3 coding DNA: TGCGCCAGCAGCCCCCCGGGACAGCTCAATGAGCAGTTCTTC. Encoded protein: CASSPPGQLNEQFF.

In its sample, this clonotype was seen many times. The rearrangement links TRBV7-6 to TRBJ2-6, with D hard to call. CDR3 length: 14 amino acids. Trimming shortened V by 5 bases and J by 2 bases, and 7 bases separated the two germline ends. Germline CDR1 and CDR2: SGHVS and FNYEAQ. The CDR3 reads CASSPATGANVLTF. DNA of the CDR3: TGTGCCAGCAGCCCAGCAACTGGGGCCAACGTCCTGACTTTC.

A few counts support this clonotype. This chain connects TRBV5-1 to TRBJ1-3; the D is unclear. The CDR3 covers 16 residues. CDR1 is SGHRS, CDR2 YFSETQ, per germline. The V gene lost 3 bases and the J gene lost 4 bases, with 17 bases spanning the gap. The DNA for the CDR3 is TGCGCCAGCAGCTACGGACGTTCGGAGGGCGGAAACACCATATATTTT. It yields the protein CASSYGRSEGGNTIYF. Supplemented by reference TRBV5-1 and TRBJ1-3, the full variable domain reads KAGVTQTPRYLIKTRGQQVTLSCSPISGHRSVSWYQQTPGQGLQFLFEYFSETQRNKGNFPGRFSGRQFSNSRSEMNVSTLELGDSALYLCASSYGRSEGGNTIYFGEGSWLTVV.

This clonotype was seen repeatedly, ten times or more. This chain links TRBV28 with TRBJ1-5; D is uncertain. Trimming removed 5 bases at V and 5 bases at J, with 7 bases between. Germline V gene lookup returns CDR1 MDHEN and CDR2 SYDVKM. This CDR3 comprises 12 residues. CDR3 region: CASSPPYQPQHF. CDR3 DNA sequence: TGTGCCAGCAGTCCCCCCTATCAGCCCCAGCATTTT.

This clonotype was detected ten times or more. V gene TRBV20-1 combines with J gene TRBJ1-4; 8 bases are shared with TRBD1. Trimming cost V 0 bases and J 7 bases; bases outside gene matches: 7. The CDR3 extends over 15 amino acids. Germline-derived CDR1 and CDR2 are DFQATT and SNEGSKA (reference sequence). The CDR3 protein is CSARDPTGAAEKLFF. CDR3 DNA sequence: TGCAGTGCTAGAGATCCGACAGGGGCGGCTGAAAAACTGTTTTTT.

The table lists this clonotype with many counts. V gene TRBV15 combines with J gene TRBJ2-5; 7 bases align to TRBD2. This CDR3 contains 17 residues. The germline gives CDR1 LNHNV, CDR2 YYDKDF (reference sequence). V trimming: 5 bases; J trimming: 1 base; junction bases outside the gene matches: 13. CDR3 nucleotide sequence: TGTGCCACCAGCTCTTATAGAGGTGGGGGGGTCCAAGAGACCCAGTACTTC. It translates to CATSSYRGGGVQETQYF.